This T cell receptor (beta chain) emerged from a study of T-cell reconstitution after alpha-beta-depleted transplantation in children. CDR3 length equals 16 residues. V shed 0 bases and J shed 0 bases, with 12 bases lying between them. CDR1 and CDR2 from the germline V gene are MNHEY and SVGAGI. Concerning this clonotype: The target antigen is unknown.

Overall study results and limits: Recipient T cells and thymic progenitors that survived were the source of the high TCRbeta diversity seen at day 60 in some patients. After transplant, at about two months, alpha-beta T cells were reportedly derived from several hundred expanded graft clones.

Unique molecular identifiers featured in how the TCRbeta library was prepared. Each CDR3 protein gets one entry after TCRdb re-called the PCR reads with MiXCR. The sample carries about 460,000 distinct CDR3 sequences, around 10% recorded once. The material sequenced was PBMCs, mostly from graft donor cells, taken 180 days after TCRalphabeta/CD19-depleted stem cell transplant. The chain links TRBV6-5 to TRBJ2-7; D unresolved. The source is a female patient aged 2-15 years who had a stem cell transplant for aplastic anemia, so the T cells may come from the graft donor. DNA for the CDR3: TGTGCCAGCAGTTACTCGAAGATTTTTTTCTCCTACGAGCAGTACTTC. Amino acids: CASSYSKIFFSYEQYF.